This TCR beta chain was sequenced for a study of cytomegalovirus exposure and HLA in healthy donors. Notes on this clone: Its target is not known.

Regarding the study as a whole: As was reported, the HLA-A and HLA-B alleles of most subjects were accurately predicted from TCR beta sequences. The study flagged approximately 180 TCR beta chains as cytomegalovirus-associated.

Healthy bone marrow donors formed the donor group. 60 Vbeta and 13 Jbeta primers were used in PCR. The data were produced by immunoSEQ multiplex PCR, yet TCRdb's version contains in-frame clones alone and is incomplete. The repertoire includes about 200,000 clones, 82% of them detected once, and less than 3% sits in the top ten. The ends lost 6 bases at V and 10 bases at J; junction bases unmatched: 7. CDR1 and CDR2 from the germline V gene are SNHLY and FYNNEI. This CDR3 has 12 residues. This TCR was recovered from a middle-aged woman in good health and CMV-seronegative. V and J are TRBV2 and TRBJ1-2; 8 bases are a match to TRBD1. Sequencing was done on a sample of PBMCs. This chain's CDR3 is CASRGQVLDYTF. The CDR3 DNA sequence: TGTGCCAGCAGGGGACAGGTCCTCGACTACACCTTC.